A single T cell receptor beta chain is shown here with its context. The sample comes from a study of T cells after yellow fever vaccination. TCRdb ran MiXCR on the 5' RACE reads and lists one entry per CDR3 protein. The table has some 200,000 distinct CDR3 sequences, roughly 3% seen once. V shed 6 bases and J shed 6 bases, with 15 bases lying between them. Per germline, CDR1 MNHNS and CDR2 SASEGT. This CDR3 spans 15 amino acids. The chain recombines TRBV6-1 with TRBJ1-6, with a possible D match to TRBD1 (6 bases). The specimen comprised CD4+ T cells sorted from PBMCs, sampled 10 days after the yellow fever booster vaccination. The sequence came from a young man who received the YFV17D yellow fever vaccine. CDR3 DNA: TGTGCCAGCAGCATAAGGACAGCGGCTAATTCACCCCTCCACTTT. This translates into CASSIRTAANSPLHF.